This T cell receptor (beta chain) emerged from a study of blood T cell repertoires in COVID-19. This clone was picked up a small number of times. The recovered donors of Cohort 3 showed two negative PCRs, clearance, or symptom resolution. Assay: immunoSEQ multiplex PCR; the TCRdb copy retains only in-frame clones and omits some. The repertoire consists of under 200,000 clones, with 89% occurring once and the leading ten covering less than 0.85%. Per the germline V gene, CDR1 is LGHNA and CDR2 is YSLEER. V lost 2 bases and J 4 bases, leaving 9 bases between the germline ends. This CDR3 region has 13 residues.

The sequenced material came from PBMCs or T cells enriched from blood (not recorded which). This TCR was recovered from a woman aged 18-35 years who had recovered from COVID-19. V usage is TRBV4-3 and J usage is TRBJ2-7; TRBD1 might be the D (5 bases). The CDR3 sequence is CASSQLKGYEQYF. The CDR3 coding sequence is TGCGCCAGCAGCCAACTGAAGGGGTACGAGCAGTACTTC.